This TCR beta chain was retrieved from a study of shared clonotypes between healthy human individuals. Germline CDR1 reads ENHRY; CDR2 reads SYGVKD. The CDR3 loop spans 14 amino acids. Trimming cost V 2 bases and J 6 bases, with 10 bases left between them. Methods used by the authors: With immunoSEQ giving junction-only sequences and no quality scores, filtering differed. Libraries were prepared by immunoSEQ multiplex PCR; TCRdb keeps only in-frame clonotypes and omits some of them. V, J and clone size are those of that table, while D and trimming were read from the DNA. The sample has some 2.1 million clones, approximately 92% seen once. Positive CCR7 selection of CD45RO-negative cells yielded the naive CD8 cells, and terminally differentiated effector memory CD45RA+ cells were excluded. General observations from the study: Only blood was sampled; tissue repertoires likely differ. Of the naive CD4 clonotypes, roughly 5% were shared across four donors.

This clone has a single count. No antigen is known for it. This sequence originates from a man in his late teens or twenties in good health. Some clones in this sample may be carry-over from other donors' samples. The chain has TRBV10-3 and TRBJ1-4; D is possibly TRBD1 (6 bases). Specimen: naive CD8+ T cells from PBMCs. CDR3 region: CAISETDSHEKLFF. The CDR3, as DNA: TGTGCCATCAGTGAGACGGACAGCCATGAAAAACTGTTTTTT.